This T cell receptor beta chain appears in the sequencing data of a study of blood T cells in healthy people across ages. Per germline, CDR1 SGHNT and CDR2 YYREEE (reference sequence). V was shortened by 5 bases and J by 4 bases, with 12 bases between the two germline ends. The CDR3 runs to 13 residues. It was with a sample-barcoded 5' primer and a J-beta primer mix that a second PCR of roughly 6 to 11 cycles was run. MiXCR, applied by TCRdb to the 5' RACE reads, yields one record per CDR3 protein. This sample has roughly 2 million distinct CDR3 sequences; 49% occur once, and the top ten carry 2.1%. Study-wide findings and caveats: Fewer expanded clones and more diversity marked long-lived versus aged donors. Total diversity from one million sequenced T cells was likely underestimated. Strong correlation linked observed beta diversity and percent naive T cells.

Each of the donors had 8 to 10 milliliters of peripheral blood drawn into EDTA-treated Vacutainer tubes. This clonotype was seen more than once but under ten times. Antigen: not known. This chain connects TRBV5-4 to TRBJ2-5; the D is unclear. The clonotype originates from a middle-aged woman in good health. Material: blood. The CDR3: CASRPTIGETQYF. The CDR3 nucleotides are TGTGCCAGCAGACCCACTATCGGAGAGACCCAGTACTTC. Full variable domain (rest looked up from reference TRBV5-4 and TRBJ2-5): ETGVTQSPTHLIKTRGQQVTLRCSSQSGHNTVSWYQQALGQGPQFIFQYYREEENGRGNFPPRFSGLQFPNYSSELNVNALELDDSALYLCASRPTIGETQYFGPGTRLLVL.